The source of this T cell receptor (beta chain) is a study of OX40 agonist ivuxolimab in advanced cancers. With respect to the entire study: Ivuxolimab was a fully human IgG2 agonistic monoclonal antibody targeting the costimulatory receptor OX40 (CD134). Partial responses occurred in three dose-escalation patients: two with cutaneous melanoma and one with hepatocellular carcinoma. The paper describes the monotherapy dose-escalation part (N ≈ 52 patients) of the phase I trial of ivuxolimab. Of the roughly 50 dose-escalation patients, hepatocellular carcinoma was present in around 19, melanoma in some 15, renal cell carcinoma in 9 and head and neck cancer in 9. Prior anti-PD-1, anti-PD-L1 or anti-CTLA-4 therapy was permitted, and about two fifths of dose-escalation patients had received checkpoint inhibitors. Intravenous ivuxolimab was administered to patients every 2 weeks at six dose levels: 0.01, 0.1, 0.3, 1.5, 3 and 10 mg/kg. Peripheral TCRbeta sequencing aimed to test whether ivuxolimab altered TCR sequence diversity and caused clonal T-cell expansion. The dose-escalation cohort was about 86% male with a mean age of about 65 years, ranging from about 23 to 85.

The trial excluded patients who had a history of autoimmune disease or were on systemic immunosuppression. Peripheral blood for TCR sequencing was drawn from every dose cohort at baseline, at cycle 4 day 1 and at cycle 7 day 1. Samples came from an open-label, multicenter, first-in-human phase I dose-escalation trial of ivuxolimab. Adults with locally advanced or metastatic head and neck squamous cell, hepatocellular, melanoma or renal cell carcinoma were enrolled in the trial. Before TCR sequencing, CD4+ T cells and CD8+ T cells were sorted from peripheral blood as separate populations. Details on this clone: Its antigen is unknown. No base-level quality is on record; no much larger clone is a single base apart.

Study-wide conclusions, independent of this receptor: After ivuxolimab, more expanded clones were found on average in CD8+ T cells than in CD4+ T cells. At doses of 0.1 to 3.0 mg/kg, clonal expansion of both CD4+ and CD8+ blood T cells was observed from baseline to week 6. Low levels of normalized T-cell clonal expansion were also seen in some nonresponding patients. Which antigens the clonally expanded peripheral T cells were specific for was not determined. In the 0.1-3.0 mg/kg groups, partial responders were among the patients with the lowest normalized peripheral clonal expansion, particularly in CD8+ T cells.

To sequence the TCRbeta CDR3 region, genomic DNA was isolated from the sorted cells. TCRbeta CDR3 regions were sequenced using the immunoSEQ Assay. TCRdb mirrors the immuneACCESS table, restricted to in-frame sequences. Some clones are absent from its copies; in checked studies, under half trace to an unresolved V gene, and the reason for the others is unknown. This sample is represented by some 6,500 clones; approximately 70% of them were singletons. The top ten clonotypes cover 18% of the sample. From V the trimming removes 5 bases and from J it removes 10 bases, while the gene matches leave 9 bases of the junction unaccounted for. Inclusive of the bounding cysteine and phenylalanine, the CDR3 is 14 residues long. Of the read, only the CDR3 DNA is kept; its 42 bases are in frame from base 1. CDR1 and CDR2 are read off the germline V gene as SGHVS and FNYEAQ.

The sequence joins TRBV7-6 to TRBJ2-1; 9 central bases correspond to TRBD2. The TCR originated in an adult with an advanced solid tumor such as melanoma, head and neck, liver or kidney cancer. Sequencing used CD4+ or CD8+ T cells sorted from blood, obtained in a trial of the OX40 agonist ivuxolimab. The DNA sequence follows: TGTGCCAGCAGCAAACTAGCGGGTCCCCCCGAGCAGTTCTTC. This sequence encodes CASSKLAGPPEQFF.